These T cell receptor beta chains were read from a single sample in a study of blood T cell repertoires in COVID-19. Libraries were prepared by immunoSEQ multiplex PCR; TCRdb keeps only in-frame clonotypes and omits some of them. This table holds a few hundred thousand clones, around nine tenths found once. The sequenced material came from PBMCs or T cells enriched from blood (not recorded which). These receptors all stem from a woman between 18 and 29 years old who had recovered from COVID-19. Both conserved end residues are trimmed from each CDR3.

len	v_gene	j_gene	CDR3aa
9	TRBV12-3/TRBV12-4	TRBJ2-1	ASRQGNEQF
15	TRBV7-9	TRBJ2-2	ASSFFRTVWNPGELF
11	TRBV28	TRBJ2-7	ASTRGTGYEQY
16	TRBV27	TRBJ2-1	ASIRTGLQFFPLNEQF
12	TRBV29-1	TRBJ1-1	SVEVHRGQTEAF
12	TRBV11-3	TRBJ2-1	ASSWGRGANEQF
10	TRBV19	TRBJ1-2	ASSNRGRGYT
11	TRBV2	TRBJ1-1	ASSDRGWTEAF
12	TRBV5-1	TRBJ1-4	ASSLGQGNEKLF
11	TRBV30	TRBJ1-1	AWSADLNTEAF
11	TRBV11-2	TRBJ1-1	ASSLREDTEAF
16	TRBV5-1	TRBJ2-1	ASSFDGQRGSSYNEQF
14	TRBV3-1/TRBV3-2	TRBJ1-2	ASSHSPQGQGNGYT
10	TRBV19	TRBJ1-2	ASSFGDYGYT
14	TRBV29-1	TRBJ2-2	SVEGRARGYTGELF
12	TRBV5-1	TRBJ2-5	ASSLTVYQETQY
11	TRBV25-1	TRBJ1-1	ASSASSKLEAF
13	TRBV5-6	TRBJ1-4	ASSRRQGRNEKLF
13	TRBV11-1	TRBJ2-1	ASSLRLAGGNEQF
11	TRBV7-9	TRBJ2-1	ASPPDRWGGQF
13	TRBV5-6	TRBJ2-5	ASSLQGPLGETQY
13	TRBV19	TRBJ1-2	ASSIRQAKDYGYT
12	TRBV9	TRBJ1-1	ASSAHLSGGEAF
13	TRBV5-1	TRBJ2-5	ASSLASHSQETQY
11	TRBV7-2	TRBJ2-3	AAGGGLTDTQY
14	TRBV4-1	TRBJ1-1	ASSQEVGGGDTEAF
11	TRBV18	TRBJ1-1	ASSPSRSSEAF
17	TRBV5-4	TRBJ2-5	ASSDPGLAGGVNQETQY
12	TRBV7-8	TRBJ1-5	ASSLGGDNQPQH
15	TRBV4-1	TRBJ1-5	ASSQEYGTTSNQPQH
14	TRBV28	TRBJ1-4	ASSSLDRELSEKLF
13	TRBV5-4	TRBJ2-5	ASSPEAVLGETQY
13	TRBV28	TRBJ1-2	ASIPGGTDYYGYT
15	TRBV5-6	TRBJ1-1	ASSLSDYIKNPPEAF
12	TRBV18	TRBJ1-1	ASSQGQDSVEAF
15	TRBV10-3	TRBJ2-3	AIRSVGSGGAADTQY
16	TRBV21-1	TRBJ2-3	ASSKGAAGGPSTDTQY
13	TRBV2	TRBJ2-7	ASSDEAGHSYEQY
12	TRBV28	TRBJ1-6	ASRAGVGASPLH
13	TRBV15	TRBJ1-1	ATSGGDRRNTEAF
10	TRBV7-6	TRBJ2-5	ATQRYQETQY
11	TRBV30	TRBJ1-2	AWSRDTWRGYT
12	TRBV19	TRBJ1-1	ASVSPGMNTEAF
15	TRBV7-2	TRBJ2-4	ASSAPWGQKAKNIQY
12	TRBV7-3	TRBJ2-3	ASSSGLITDTQY
13	TRBV30	TRBJ1-1	AWIPGQGVNTEAF